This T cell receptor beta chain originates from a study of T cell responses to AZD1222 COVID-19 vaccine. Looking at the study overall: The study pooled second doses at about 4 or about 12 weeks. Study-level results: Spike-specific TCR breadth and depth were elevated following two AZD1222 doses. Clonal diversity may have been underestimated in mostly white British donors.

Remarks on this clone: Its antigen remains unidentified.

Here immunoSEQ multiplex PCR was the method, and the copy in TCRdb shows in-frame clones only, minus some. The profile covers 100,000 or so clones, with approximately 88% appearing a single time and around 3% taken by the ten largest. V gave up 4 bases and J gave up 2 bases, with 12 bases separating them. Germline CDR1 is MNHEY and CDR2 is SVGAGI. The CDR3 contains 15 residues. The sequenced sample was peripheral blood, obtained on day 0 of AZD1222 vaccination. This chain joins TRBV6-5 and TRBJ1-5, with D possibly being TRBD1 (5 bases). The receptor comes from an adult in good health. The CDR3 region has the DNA TGTGCCAGCAGTTGGACACCCCAGGGCAATCAGCCCCAGCATTTT. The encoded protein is CASSWTPQGNQPQHF.